This paragraph covers one TCR beta chain sequence. This sample is drawn from a study of blood T cell repertoires in COVID-19. Method: immunoSEQ multiplex PCR; TCRdb's copy keeps in-frame clones and lacks some. The sample shows 60,000 to 75,000 clones, roughly 76% of them seen only once. CDR1 and CDR2 (germline): KGHSH, LQKENI. V lost 6 bases to trimming and J lost 2 bases, with 16 bases between them. The CDR3 runs 16 residues. The specimen was peripheral blood. This clonotype was sampled from an elderly woman with acute or convalescent COVID-19. The genes are TRBV18 and TRBJ2-2; D is ambiguous. The CDR3 DNA reads TGTGCCAGCTCCCTCCTCCTGGGCCGTAACACCGGGGAGCTGTTTTTT. It codes for CASSLLLGRNTGELFF.